Listed below are T cell receptor beta chains from one sample, sequenced in a study of cytomegalovirus exposure and HLA in healthy donors. Measured with immunoSEQ multiplex PCR; TCRdb has only the in-frame clones, and not every one. The sample contains roughly 56,000 clones, about 91% of which appear only once. Sequenced sample: PBMCs. The receptors derive from a young woman in good health and CMV-seronegative. Each CDR3 is given with its conserved first and last residue. D genes are given only for firm matches. Where a row states a size, it is once, few, many or the class of an expanded clone; other rows omit it.

TRBD1	TRBJ1-1	-	TRBV7-9	TGTGCCAGCAGCTCGAGGGGCGGGACAGACTTCGAACACACTGAAGCTTTCTTT	CASSSRGGTDFEHTEAFF
-	TRBJ1-1	-	TRBV7-2	TGTGCCAGCAGCTCGGGACAAGATGAAGCTTTCTTT	CASSSGQDEAFF
-	TRBJ1-2	few	TRBV6-5	TGTGCCAGCAGTGACTCGGGGACACATGGCTACACCTTC	CASSDSGTHGYTF
-	TRBJ2-3	-	TRBV5-6	TGTGCCAGCAGCTCGGGAGCAGGGAGCACAGATACGCAGTATTTT	CASSSGAGSTDTQYF
-	TRBJ2-2	-	TRBV21-1	TGTGCCAGCAGTCAGGTTGGGCAGGTGGGGGGCGGGGAGCTGTTTTTT	CASSQVGQVGGGELFF
-	TRBJ1-3	-	TRBV10-3	TGTGCCATCAGGTTACCAGGGGTTGGGACTGGAAACACCATATATTTT	CAIRLPGVGTGNTIYF
TRBD2	TRBJ2-7	-	TRBV7-2	TGTGCCAGCAGCTGGACTAGCGGGATCTACGAGCAGTACTTC	CASSWTSGIYEQYF
-	TRBJ2-7	-	TRBV7-3	TGTGCCAGCAGCTTAAGCGGGACCAGCATCTACGAGCAGTACTTC	CASSLSGTSIYEQYF
TRBD1	TRBJ2-1	-	TRBV11-2	TGTGCCAGCAGGACTGGACAGGACTCCTACAATGAGCAGTTCTTC	CASRTGQDSYNEQFF
TRBD2	TRBJ2-2	-	TRBV2	TGTGCCAGCAGGCAGCGGGGGAACACCGGGGAGCTGTTTTTT	CASRQRGNTGELFF
TRBD2	TRBJ2-4	few	TRBV2	TGTGCCAGCAGACCCGGACTAGCGGGAGCCCGAAACATTCAGTACTTC	CASRPGLAGARNIQYF
TRBD1	TRBJ2-3	-	TRBV9	TGTGCCAGCAGCTTCAAGGGGACAGGGCGAACAGATACGCAGTATTTT	CASSFKGTGRTDTQYF
TRBD2	TRBJ2-7	-	TRBV7-3	TGTGCCAGCAGCTCCTCGGGGGGCTACGAGCAGTACTTC	CASSSSGGYEQYF
-	TRBJ1-1	-	TRBV11-2	TGTGCCAGCAGCTTCTTCCGGGACACTGAAGCTTTCTTT	CASSFFRDTEAFF
-	TRBJ1-3	-	TRBV4-3	TGCGCCAGCAGCCAAGCCTGGCCCGGAAACACCATATATTTT	CASSQAWPGNTIYF
TRBD1	TRBJ1-5	-	TRBV19	TGTGCCAGTAGTATAAAGGAGACAGGGGGGATCCAGCCCCAGCATTTT	CASSIKETGGIQPQHF
-	TRBJ2-3	-	TRBV9	TGTGCCAGCAGCGTGCTAGCGATCACAGATACGCAGTATTTT	CASSVLAITDTQYF
TRBD1	TRBJ2-7	few	TRBV6-1	TGTGCCAGCAGGCCGGGGGTGGGACAGGGCTACGAGCAGTACTTC	CASRPGVGQGYEQYF
-	TRBJ2-3	-	TRBV19	TGTGCCAGTAGTATCGCCGACAGTAGCACAGATACGCAGTATTTT	CASSIADSSTDTQYF
-	TRBJ1-2	-	TRBV29-1	TGCAGCGCCGGACCCCAGGGTACCTTC	CSAGPQGTF
TRBD2	TRBJ2-7	-	TRBV2	TGTGCCAGCAACCGGGGACTAGTCTACGAGCAGTACTTC	CASNRGLVYEQYF
-	TRBJ1-2	-	TRBV2	TGTGCCAGCAGGGAGGACAGTGTCGGCTACACCTTC	CASREDSVGYTF
TRBD1	TRBJ1-4	few	TRBV19	TGTGCCAGTCGGACAGGGGATACTAATGAAAAACTGTTTTTT	CASRTGDTNEKLFF
TRBD2	TRBJ2-1	-	TRBV7-8	TGTGCCAGCAGCAGCAGACTAGCGGGGCTCTACAATGAGCAGTTCTTC	CASSSRLAGLYNEQFF
-	TRBJ1-2	-	TRBV5-1	TGCGCCAGCAGCTTGTCGCTGGGAAGGGAGGATGGCTACACCTTC	CASSLSLGREDGYTF
TRBD1	TRBJ2-5	-	TRBV30	TGTGCCCACTCCACAGGGACAGGGAGAGAGACCCAGTACTTC	CAHSTGTGRETQYF
-	TRBJ2-5	once	TRBV30	TGTGCCTGCCCGAACCCTACCGGGGAGACCCAGTACTTC	CACPNPTGETQYF
TRBD1	TRBJ1-1	-	TRBV2	TGTGCCAGCAGCCGAGAACAGGGGGCCCCCACTGAAGCCTTCTTT	CASSREQGAPTEAFF
-	TRBJ1-2	few	TRBV4-2	TGTGCCAGCAGCCGGGAGGACGGGAACGATGGCTACACCTTC	CASSREDGNDGYTF
-	TRBJ2-3	-	TRBV7-3	TGTGCCAGCAGTCTTTATATCGGGAACACAGATACGCAGTATTTT	CASSLYIGNTDTQYF
-	TRBJ1-2	-	TRBV7-8	TGTGCCAGCAGCTTAACAGATGGCTACACCTTC	CASSLTDGYTF
TRBD1	TRBJ1-3	-	TRBV30	TGTGATGACTCACCCCGGGGGACAGCTCCTGGAAACACCATATATTTT	CDDSPRGTAPGNTIYF
TRBD1	TRBJ1-2	-	TRBV7-9	TGTGCCAGCAGCTTAGTTAGGACCGGGACAGGGAAGGGCTACACCTTC	CASSLVRTGTGKGYTF
TRBD1	TRBJ2-5	-	TRBV6-1	TGTGCCACAAGGACAGGGGAGAAACAAGAGACCCAGTACTTC	CATRTGEKQETQYF
-	TRBJ1-5	once	TRBV2	TGTGCCAGCAGTGATGAGTTTGGTCTCAATCAGCCCCAGCATTTT	CASSDEFGLNQPQHF
-	TRBJ2-1	-	TRBV5-8	TGTGCCAGCAGCTTAGGCCAGGCCTACAATGAGCAGTTCTTC	CASSLGQAYNEQFF
TRBD1	TRBJ2-5	once	TRBV5-1	TGCGCCAGCAGCCTGGGACAGGGGGCAGAGACCCAGTACTTC	CASSLGQGAETQYF
TRBD1	TRBJ2-7	-	TRBV27	TGTGCCAGCAGTTTCCAGGGGGACGCCTCCTACGAGCAGTACTTC	CASSFQGDASYEQYF
-	TRBJ1-5	-	TRBV21-1	TGTGCCAGCAGCAGGACAGGGGGCCGGTATCCTAGCAATCAGCCCCAGCATTTT	CASSRTGGRYPSNQPQHF
TRBD2	TRBJ2-5	-	TRBV7-3	TGTGCCAGCAGCCGTTTGGCTAGCGGGCAAGAGACCCAGTACTTC	CASSRLASGQETQYF
TRBD2	TRBJ2-1	-	TRBV29-1	TGCAGCGTCCACAGCGGGAGGATCTCCTACAATGAGCAGTTCTTC	CSVHSGRISYNEQFF
TRBD1	TRBJ1-2	-	TRBV19	TGTGCCAGTAGTATTGTCTTCTCAGGGGGCTATGGCTACACCTTC	CASSIVFSGGYGYTF
TRBD2	TRBJ2-2	-	TRBV28	TGTGCCAGCAGTCACATGAAACTAGCGGTGAACACCGGGGAGCTGTTTTTT	CASSHMKLAVNTGELFF
TRBD2	TRBJ2-6	-	TRBV5-1	TGCGCCAGCAGCGGGAGACTAGCGGGAGGGCCCTCAGCTGGGGCCAACGTCCTGACTTTC	CASSGRLAGGPSAGANVLTF
TRBD2	TRBJ2-7	-	TRBV4-1	TGCGCCAGCAGCCAAGATTTGAGGGGGGCTAGCGGGGGAGTAACCTACGAGCAGTACTTC	CASSQDLRGASGGVTYEQYF
TRBD1	TRBJ1-4	few	TRBV2	TGTGCCAGCAGACAACAGGGGATCGGTGAAAAACTGTTTTTT	CASRQQGIGEKLFF
-	TRBJ2-3	-	TRBV30	TGTGCCTCGGGCCGGGGTTTTGGGGTCACAGATACGCAGTATTTT	CASGRGFGVTDTQYF
TRBD1	TRBJ1-1	once	TRBV19	TGTGCCAGTAGTACCACAGGGGGCACTGAAGCTTTCTTT	CASSTTGGTEAFF
-	TRBJ2-1	-	TRBV10-3	TGTGCCATCGGGGCGGGGAGCTCCTACAATGAGCAGTTCTTC	CAIGAGSSYNEQFF
-	TRBJ1-5	-	TRBV7-9	TGTGCCAGCAGCGCTCGAACAGGGAACGGCGATCAGCCCCAGCATTTT	CASSARTGNGDQPQHF
TRBD1	TRBJ1-1	-	TRBV18	TGTGCCAGCTCACCGGACAGGGGGCGAGTTGAAGCTTTCTTT	CASSPDRGRVEAFF
-	TRBJ2-7	-	TRBV14	TGTGCCAGCAGCCAAGTGGGTAGGGACACCCTTTCCCTTGAGCAGTACTTC	CASSQVGRDTLSLEQYF
TRBD2	TRBJ2-3	-	TRBV5-1	TGCGCCAGCAGCTACGGACTAGATCCAGATACGCAGTATTTT	CASSYGLDPDTQYF
-	TRBJ1-5	-	TRBV2	TGTGCCAGCAATTGGGAAGGGGGGGGGCCACCCCAGCATTTT	CASNWEGGGPPQHF
TRBD2	TRBJ2-7	-	TRBV29-1	TGCAGCGTCCAAGCGGGAGTCCCTAACTACGAGCAGTACTTC	CSVQAGVPNYEQYF
-	TRBJ1-5	-	TRBV30	TGTGCCTGGAGCGGGACGGGGGATAGCAATCAGCCCCAGCATTTT	CAWSGTGDSNQPQHF
-	TRBJ2-7	few	TRBV25-1	TGTGCCAGCTCCCCGGGACTGCTCCTACCCAGTCCCTGCTACGAGCAGTACTTC	CASSPGLLLPSPCYEQYF